The entry below describes one TCR beta chain. These data belong to a study of blood T cell repertoires in COVID-19. Here immunoSEQ multiplex PCR was the method, and the copy in TCRdb shows in-frame clones only, minus some. The table has roughly 260,000 clones, around 90% seen once. Germline CDR1 reads MNHNY; CDR2 reads SVGAGI (reference sequence). The CDR3 has 14 residues. The V end lost 5 bases, the J end lost 2 bases, and 11 bases lay between the germline ends. Specimen: peripheral blood. The receptor's source is a woman in her forties or fifties who had recovered from COVID-19. V gene TRBV6-6 combines with J gene TRBJ2-3; no firm D call. The CDR3 loop is CASSLSLPTDTQYF. In DNA form, the CDR3 reads TGTGCCAGCAGTCTATCACTACCCACAGATACGCAGTATTTT.